These T cell receptor beta chains were read from a single sample in a study of cytomegalovirus exposure and HLA in healthy donors. Clones were read by immunoSEQ multiplex PCR, and TCRdb kept only the in-frame ones, dropping some. Here the sample spans a few hundred thousand clones, approximately 88% being singletons. The sequenced sample was PBMCs. These receptors all come from a woman in her 30s in good health and CMV-seropositive. CDR3s include the opening cysteine and the closing phenylalanine or tryptophan. Each record gives: CDR3 protein, V gene, D gene, CDR3 length, clone size. D genes are given only for firm matches. The size of a clone is reported for some rows only, either as once, few or many, or as a class for expanded clones.

CDR3: CASSSGTGGLGELFF; V: TRBV7-3; D: TRBD1; length: 15; size: few
CDR3: CASSLGGGYNEQFF; V: TRBV11-2; D: TRBD2; length: 14; size: .
CDR3: CASSPGLAGGTYEQYF; V: TRBV4-1; D: TRBD2; length: 16; size: once
CDR3: CASKRSRDHGYTF; V: TRBV6-5; D: .; length: 13; size: .
CDR3: CAAGDYGYTF; V: TRBV4-1; D: .; length: 10; size: .
CDR3: CASSPLLSDYEQYF; V: TRBV18; D: .; length: 14; size: .
CDR3: CASSQLVRTEAFF; V: TRBV4-2; D: .; length: 13; size: .
CDR3: CASSPTGTSGTDTQYF; V: TRBV5-6; D: TRBD2; length: 16; size: .
CDR3: CASSKSGIFDNEQFF; V: TRBV2; D: TRBD2; length: 15; size: .
CDR3: CASSEVLGSSGGYTF; V: TRBV6-1; D: .; length: 15; size: .
CDR3: CASSPRLFYGYTF; V: TRBV7-2; D: .; length: 13; size: few
CDR3: CAWRDRGGTDTQYF; V: TRBV30; D: TRBD1; length: 14; size: .
CDR3: CASMGLADNEQFF; V: TRBV5-6; D: TRBD2; length: 13; size: .
CDR3: CAWSSSNQPQHF; V: TRBV30; D: .; length: 12; size: .
CDR3: CAISVGTSDYNEQFF; V: TRBV10-3; D: TRBD2; length: 15; size: .
CDR3: CASRENYEQYF; V: TRBV2; D: .; length: 11; size: .
CDR3: CASTGYSYEQYF; V: TRBV28; D: .; length: 12; size: .
CDR3: CSVPDRGVEAFF; V: TRBV29-1; D: TRBD1; length: 12; size: .
CDR3: CSVVSTNEQYF; V: TRBV29-1; D: .; length: 11; size: .
CDR3: CASSYSPGRDFGYTF; V: TRBV6-5; D: .; length: 15; size: few
CDR3: CASSQFSSTYEQYF; V: TRBV4-1; D: .; length: 14; size: .
CDR3: CASSLGSDRRAFF; V: TRBV7-9; D: .; length: 13; size: .
CDR3: CAWSEDRDNEQFF; V: TRBV30; D: TRBD1; length: 13; size: once
CDR3: CASRESPTSAYEQYF; V: TRBV6-1; D: .; length: 15; size: .
CDR3: CASSPNLQRSYEQYF; V: TRBV7-8; D: .; length: 15; size: .
CDR3: CASSLDGTSGSGRETQYF; V: TRBV5-4; D: TRBD2; length: 18; size: .
CDR3: CSVVVGASGNTIYF; V: TRBV29-1; D: .; length: 14; size: .
CDR3: CASSDSRTGSYNEQFF; V: TRBV6-4; D: TRBD1; length: 16; size: .
CDR3: CASSPTSGKINTQYF; V: TRBV5-1; D: TRBD2; length: 15; size: .
CDR3: CSVDPGTGDGYTF; V: TRBV29-1; D: TRBD1; length: 13; size: once
CDR3: CASSMGDRVSGELFF; V: TRBV19; D: TRBD1; length: 15; size: few
CDR3: CASSTGGDQPQHF; V: TRBV11-2; D: TRBD1; length: 13; size: few
CDR3: CASSYLDRAYEQYF; V: TRBV27; D: TRBD1; length: 14; size: .
CDR3: CASSPRGHAFF; V: TRBV28; D: TRBD1; length: 11; size: .
CDR3: CASKRRSNTEAFF; V: TRBV2; D: .; length: 13; size: .